This is a list of T cell receptor beta chains from one sample in a study of T-cell memory formation after mild COVID-19. One entry per CDR3 protein results from TCRdb running MiXCR on the 5' RACE reads. Among fewer than 650,000 distinct CDR3 sequences listed, 20% to 25% were seen once. The sequenced material came from PBMCs or a T cell subset sorted from them (not recorded which). Every receptor here comes from an adult woman who had mild COVID-19 (a few samples of this study predate the infection). Cell type and time point are not known. CDR3s include the opening cysteine and the closing phenylalanine or tryptophan. Fields, in order: CDR3 length, V gene, clone size, D gene, J gene, CDR3 DNA, CDR3 protein. The D gene is left open where the match is weak. Clone size is not always given. Where it is, it says once, few, many or a class for expanded clones.

cdr3_length: 12; v_call: TRBV20-1; clone_size: few; d_call: .; j_call: TRBJ2-5; cdr3_nt: TGCAGTGCTAGCTGGGACGGGGGGACCCAGTACTTC; cdr3_aa: CSASWDGGTQYF
cdr3_length: 14; v_call: TRBV5-1; clone_size: .; d_call: .; j_call: TRBJ2-2; cdr3_nt: TGCGCCAGCTCCGTAGTGCAAAACACCGGGGAGCTGTTTTTT; cdr3_aa: CASSVVQNTGELFF
cdr3_length: 15; v_call: TRBV7-2; clone_size: .; d_call: TRBD2; j_call: TRBJ2-5; cdr3_nt: TGTGCCAGCAGCTTAGCTAGCGGGAGGGCCGTGACCCAGTACTTC; cdr3_aa: CASSLASGRAVTQYF
cdr3_length: 16; v_call: TRBV7-2; clone_size: .; d_call: .; j_call: TRBJ1-1; cdr3_nt: TGTGCCAGCAGCTTAGTAGGTTGGGGGGCTGAGACTGAAGCTTTCTTT; cdr3_aa: CASSLVGWGAETEAFF
cdr3_length: 13; v_call: TRBV7-3; clone_size: few; d_call: .; j_call: TRBJ1-1; cdr3_nt: TGTGCCAGCAGCCCCAAGCCCCGGGCTGAAGCTTTCTTT; cdr3_aa: CASSPKPRAEAFF
cdr3_length: 15; v_call: TRBV5-1; clone_size: .; d_call: .; j_call: TRBJ1-5; cdr3_nt: TGCGCCAGCAGCTTGTCAGGGGTGCTAAATCAGCCCCAGCATTTT; cdr3_aa: CASSLSGVLNQPQHF
cdr3_length: 14; v_call: TRBV5-5; clone_size: few; d_call: .; j_call: TRBJ2-5; cdr3_nt: TGTGCCAGCAGCCATCAACAGGGATTAGAGACCCAGTACTTC; cdr3_aa: CASSHQQGLETQYF
cdr3_length: 15; v_call: TRBV27; clone_size: .; d_call: .; j_call: TRBJ2-3; cdr3_nt: TGTGCCAGCAGTTTGAGGACTCCCAGTCGAGATACGCAGTATTTT; cdr3_aa: CASSLRTPSRDTQYF
cdr3_length: 18; v_call: TRBV4-1; clone_size: few; d_call: TRBD2; j_call: TRBJ2-3; cdr3_nt: TGCGCCAGCAGCCACCGAGGCACTAGCGGGGGCTTCCCAGATACGCAGTATTTT; cdr3_aa: CASSHRGTSGGFPDTQYF
cdr3_length: 13; v_call: TRBV2; clone_size: .; d_call: .; j_call: TRBJ1-5; cdr3_nt: TGTGCCAGCAGTATCGCGGGGGATCAGCCCCAGCATTTT; cdr3_aa: CASSIAGDQPQHF
cdr3_length: 15; v_call: TRBV6-2/TRBV6-3; clone_size: few; d_call: .; j_call: TRBJ2-1; cdr3_nt: TGTGCCAGCAGTCGCGCAGGGGAGCGGGGCAATGAGCAGTTCTTC; cdr3_aa: CASSRAGERGNEQFF
cdr3_length: 14; v_call: TRBV7-9; clone_size: .; d_call: .; j_call: TRBJ1-2; cdr3_nt: TGTGCCAGCATCCCCCCATGGACGGATTACGGCGGCACCTTC; cdr3_aa: CASIPPWTDYGGTF
cdr3_length: 13; v_call: TRBV5-1; clone_size: .; d_call: .; j_call: TRBJ1-5; cdr3_nt: TGCGCCAGCAGCTGGGGGGGAGGCCAGCCCCAGCATTTT; cdr3_aa: CASSWGGGQPQHF
cdr3_length: 15; v_call: TRBV6-1; clone_size: .; d_call: .; j_call: TRBJ2-7; cdr3_nt: TGTGCCAGCAGTGAGAGTCGGGGGCCAGGGTACGAGCAGTACTTC; cdr3_aa: CASSESRGPGYEQYF